Listed here are 24 T cell receptor beta chains from one sample, sequenced in a study of tissue T cells after allogeneic stem cell transplantation. The repertoire was sequenced with immunoSEQ multiplex PCR; TCRdb's copy has only in-frame clones and lacks some. The table has 25,000 to 30,000 clones, over 75% seen once; the top ten hold more than 3%. The material sequenced was blood, taken before transplantation. The receptors shown here come from a woman aged 18 to 55 who later had graft-versus-host disease after an allogeneic stem cell transplant.

This rearrangement joins TRBV5-1 to TRBJ2-3; 7 bases are shared with TRBD1. Germline V lookup: CDR1 SGHRS, CDR2 YFSETQ. CDR3 length equals 16 residues. The V and J ends lost 2 bases and 0 bases, in that order; junction bases with no gene match: 6. CDR3 region: CASSLPGQLSTDTQYF. The CDR3 DNA reads TGCGCCAGCAGCTTACCGGGACAGCTTAGCACAGATACGCAGTATTTT.

V is TRBV4-3 and J is TRBJ2-7; D is perhaps TRBD2 (6 bases). Germline assignment: CDR1 LGHNA and CDR2 YSLEER. The CDR3 has 22 residues. Trimming removed 0 bases from V and 4 bases from J, with 34 bases in between. This chain's CDR3 is CASSQDVGLTGEALALPYEQYF. CDR3 nucleotide sequence: TGCGCCAGCAGCCAAGATGTAGGGCTGACGGGGGAGGCCCTGGCCCTTCCTTACGAGCAGTACTTC.

The CDR3 sequence is CASSSSGSYGYTF. The CDR3 bases are TGTGCCAGCAGTTCCTCCGGAAGTTATGGCTACACCTTC. The J gene is TRBJ1-2, the V gene TRBV28, with no clear D. CDR1 is MDHEN, CDR2 SYDVKM, per germline. V lost 4 bases, J lost 5 bases, and 11 bases lay in between. This CDR3 has 13 amino acids.

This clone was picked up a small number of times. The J gene is TRBJ1-5, the V gene TRBV5-1; the D is unclear. V lost 6 bases, J lost 2 bases, and 12 bases lay in between. Germline-derived CDR1 and CDR2 are SGHRS and YFSETQ. The CDR3 totals 14 residues. CDR3 in DNA: TGCGCCAGCACACCGGAGCCTGGCAATCAGCCCCAGCATTTT. Translating gives CASTPEPGNQPQHF. The entire variable domain, with the rest obtained from reference TRBV5-1 and TRBJ1-5, is as follows: KAGVTQTPRYLIKTRGQQVTLSCSPISGHRSVSWYQQTPGQGLQFLFEYFSETQRNKGNFPGRFSGRQFSNSRSEMNVSTLELGDSALYLCASTPEPGNQPQHFGDGTRLSIL.

J is TRBJ2-7 and V is TRBV5-1; TRBD1 aligns across 8 bases. The CDR3 is made up of 18 amino acids. Germline trimming cut 2 bases from V and 0 bases from J; bases unmatched to any gene: 13. Germline lookup yields CDR1 SGHRS and CDR2 YFSETQ. CDR3 in DNA: TGCGCCAGCAGCTTCCAACCCGGTGGGACAGGTTACTCCTACGAGCAGTACTTC. This gives the protein CASSFQPGGTGYSYEQYF.

This chain joins TRBV21-1 and TRBJ1-4. TRBV21-1 is annotated as a pseudogene. The CDR3 spans 17 residues. This CDR3 is CASSKPVGGGRDEKLFF. CDR3 DNA sequence: TGTGCCAGCAGCAAACCTGTCGGGGGGGGACGGGACGAAAAACTGTTTTTT.

This chain joins TRBV15 and TRBJ1-1; 7 bases line up with TRBD1. Germline V CDR1 and CDR2: LNHNV, YYDKDF (reference sequence). The V gene end was trimmed by 3 bases and the J gene end by 5 bases; junction bases not matched to a gene: 9. There are 15 residues in the CDR3. CDR3 in amino acids: CATSRTGREGTEAFF. CDR3 DNA: TGTGCCACCAGCAGGACAGGGAGAGAGGGGACTGAAGCTTTCTTT.

The chain carries TRBV2 and TRBJ2-2; 7 bases match TRBD1. CDR1 SNHLY and CDR2 FYNNEI come from the germline V gene. V lost 7 bases and J lost 5; bases outside the gene matches: 10. This CDR3 has 15 amino acids. The CDR3 reads CASTFEGALTGELFF. The CDR3, as DNA: TGTGCCAGCACCTTCGAGGGGGCCCTGACCGGGGAGCTGTTTTTT.

The chain combines TRBV2 with TRBJ2-3, with TRBD2 identical over 11 bases. This CDR3 is 16 amino acids long. V lost 6 bases, J lost 2 bases, and 7 bases stayed unmatched. Germline V CDR1 and CDR2: SNHLY, FYNNEI. The CDR3 region is CASRLTTSGNTDTQYF. The CDR3 DNA sequence: TGTGCCAGCAGGCTTACGACTAGCGGGAACACAGATACGCAGTATTTT.

This rearrangement joins TRBV6-1 to TRBJ2-7; D ambiguous. CDR1 MNHNS and CDR2 SASEGT come from the germline V gene. The V and J ends lost 1 base and 7 bases respectively, with 20 bases between them. This CDR3 is built from 16 residues. In DNA, the CDR3 is TGTGCCAGCAGTGAAGTCTTAGGTGGCCCCCTTAAGGAGCAGTACTTC. It codes for CASSEVLGGPLKEQYF.

This chain joins TRBV5-4 and TRBJ1-1; 9 nucleotides match TRBD1. The CDR3 sequence is 15 residues long. V shed 3 bases, J shed 1 base, and the junction held 4 bases outside the gene matches. Germline V lookup: CDR1 SGHNT, CDR2 YYREEE (reference sequence). CDR3 coding DNA: TGTGCCAGCAGCTCCCCGGGACAGGGGAACACTGAAGCTTTCTTT. Amino acid sequence: CASSSPGQGNTEAFF.

The chain uses TRBV2 and TRBJ1-6; no firm D call. Trimming removed 0 bases from V and 7 bases from J, with 10 bases in between. The germline CDR1 and CDR2 sequences are SNHLY and FYNNEI. The CDR3 totals 15 residues. The CDR3 protein is CASSEAWGSNSPLHF. CDR3 DNA sequence: TGTGCCAGCAGTGAAGCGTGGGGTTCAAATTCACCCCTCCACTTT.

The sample holds a few counts of this clone. The rearrangement uses TRBV7-8 and TRBJ1-5, with 8 bases aligning to TRBD1. Germline CDR1 is SGHVS and CDR2 is FQNEAQ. V shed 1 base, J shed 6 bases, and the junction held 5 bases outside the gene matches. CDR3 size: 15 residues. In DNA form, the CDR3 reads TGTGCCAGCAGCTTAGGAGACAGGGGACGTCAGCCCCAGCATTTT. Its protein is CASSLGDRGRQPQHF.

The rearrangement joins TRBV6-2 or TRBV6-3 to TRBJ2-7; D is perhaps TRBD2 (6 bases). CDR3 length: 14 amino acids. The germline CDR1 and CDR2 sequences are MNHEY and SVGEGT. Trimming cost V 5 bases and J 0 bases, with 11 bases left between them. The CDR3 nucleotides are TGTGCCAGCAGTCCCGGGGGAAGCTCCTACGAGCAGTACTTC. Translated, it gives CASSPGGSSYEQYF.

Comments on this clone: Within the sample, other DNA sequences also encode this same CDR3. The V call is TRBV5-1, the J call TRBJ1-1; 8 nucleotides line up with TRBD1. Germline V lookup: CDR1 SGHRS, CDR2 YFSETQ. The CDR3 is 14 amino acids. V shed 1 base, J shed 6 bases, and the junction held 5 bases outside the gene matches. CDR3 in DNA: TGCGCCAGCAGCTTGTCACAGGGGGACGCTGAAGCTTTCTTT. Protein: CASSLSQGDAEAFF.

The chain carries TRBV19 and TRBJ1-1; TRBD1 might be the D (6 bases). Trimming removed 1 base from V and 5 bases from J, with 11 bases in between. CDR3 length: 14 residues. Germline V CDR1 and CDR2: LNHDA, SQIVND (reference sequence). CDR3 bases: TGTGCCAGTAGTATAGGTCAGGGGCTGACTGAAGCTTTCTTT. It codes for CASSIGQGLTEAFF.

The chain uses TRBV11-1 and TRBJ1-1; no clear D gene. Trimming removed 3 bases from V and 3 bases from J, with 8 bases in between. In germline, CDR1 is SGHAT, CDR2 FQDESV (reference sequence). CDR3 size: 13 residues. The CDR3 spells CASSFLRDTEAFF. The CDR3 nucleotides read TGTGCCAGCAGCTTTCTAAGGGACACTGAAGCTTTCTTT.

V usage is TRBV6-4 and J usage is TRBJ2-2, with 7 bases fitting TRBD2. The CDR3 has 14 amino acids. Germline V gene data show CDR1 as MRHNA and CDR2 as SNTAGT. V dropped 2 bases and J dropped 4; count of bases not matched to a gene: 1. The DNA of the CDR3 is TGTGCCAGCAGTGACGGGAGGGCCACCGGGGAGCTGTTTTTT. Amino acid sequence: CASSDGRATGELFF.

The chain employs TRBV2 and TRBJ2-7, with 7 bases fitting TRBD1. Trimming at V came to 6 bases and at J to 10 bases, leaving 12 bases not matched to a gene. This CDR3 spans 13 amino acids. In germline, CDR1 is SNHLY, CDR2 FYNNEI. CDR3 DNA: TGTGCCAGCAGAGCCTCCGGGACAGCTGGACAGTACTTC. Translation: CASRASGTAGQYF.

The chain employs TRBV6-1 and TRBJ2-1, with a possible D match to TRBD1 (6 bases). Germline assignment: CDR1 MNHNS and CDR2 SASEGT. V was clipped by 2 bases and J by 5 bases, with 19 bases between them. The CDR3 consists of 17 residues. For the CDR3, the DNA is TGTGCCAGCAGTGAATACGTTGGGACAACACTAAACAATGAGCAGTTCTTC. Its translation is CASSEYVGTTLNNEQFF.

The V and J genes are TRBV18 and TRBJ2-7, with a tentative D call TRBD2 (5 bases). V was clipped by 3 bases and J by 4 bases, with 16 bases between them. This CDR3 spans 15 amino acids. In germline, CDR1 is KGHSH, CDR2 LQKENI. CDR3 in DNA: TGTGCCAGCTCACCCGGTCGGAGGACCTCGTACGAGCAGTACTTC. This codes for CASSPGRRTSYEQYF.

This CDR3 is CASSFSGTNTEAFF. The CDR3 region has the DNA TGTGCCAGCAGTTTCTCAGGGACGAACACTGAAGCTTTCTTT. The chain joins TRBV27 to TRBJ1-1, with D possibly being TRBD1 (5 bases). Germline V gives CDR1 MNHEY, CDR2 SMNVEV (reference sequence). Trimming stripped 3 bases from V and 1 base from J, with 9 bases between. The CDR3 has 14 residues.

This chain connects TRBV5-4 to TRBJ2-2; D may be TRBD1 (7 bases). Trimming left V 4 bases short and J 2 bases short, with 15 bases between. CDR3 length: 16 amino acids. Germline loops: CDR1 SGHNT, CDR2 YYREEE (reference sequence). CDR3 sequence (DNA): TGTGCCAGCAGCCCGGGGGACAGAGTAAACACCGGGGAGCTGTTTTTT. Residues: CASSPGDRVNTGELFF.

This clone was observed a handful of times. The chain is built from TRBV7-9 and TRBJ2-3; 14 bases map to TRBD2. The germline V gene encodes CDR1 SEHNR and CDR2 FQNEAQ (reference sequence). V dropped 3 bases and J dropped 2; count of bases not matched to a gene: 1. CDR3 length equals 16 residues. CDR3 nucleotides: TGTGCCAGCAGCTTGACTAGCGGGAGGGCCACAGATACGCAGTATTTT. The encoded protein is CASSLTSGRATDTQYF.